A selection of T cell receptor beta chains follows, all from one sample in a study of long-term antiretroviral therapy in people with HIV. Method: immunoSEQ multiplex PCR; TCRdb's copy keeps in-frame clones and lacks some. Of about 21,000 clones in the sample, approximately 82% were seen once. The sequenced sample was unsorted PBMCs, obtained 0.5 years after starting antiretroviral therapy. These receptors all stem from a man in his late teens or twenties with HIV. Each CDR3 is given with its conserved first and last residue. A D gene is named only where the DNA matches it firmly. A clone size is listed for some rows: how often the clone was seen (once, few, many), or a class if it is expanded.

TRBJ1-5 | 15 | . | . | TRBV5-6 | TGTGCCAGCAGCGATAGAGTAGGGCGAAGGCAGCCCCAGCATTTT | CASSDRVGRRQPQHF
TRBJ2-3 | 15 | . | . | TRBV9 | TGTGCCAGCAGCGTAGATGGCAGGGCCCCAGATACGCAGTATTTT | CASSVDGRAPDTQYF
TRBJ1-4 | 19 | TRBD1 | few | TRBV7-6 | TGTGCCAGCAGCTTAGTTCCTCCGGGACAGAGCACAACTAATGAAAAACTGTTTTTT | CASSLVPPGQSTTNEKLFF
TRBJ1-6 | 12 | . | few | TRBV28 | TGTGCCAGCAGTTTTTTACGATCACCCCTCCACTTT | CASSFLRSPLHF
TRBJ2-7 | 16 | . | . | TRBV28 | TGTGCCAGCAGTACTCCTGCGGGCAATGGGGGATACGAGCAGTACTTC | CASSTPAGNGGYEQYF
TRBJ2-3 | 15 | TRBD1 | . | TRBV5-6 | TGTGCCAGCAGCTTGGCCCAGGGGGGCACAGATACGCAGTATTTT | CASSLAQGGTDTQYF
TRBJ2-2 | 18 | . | . | TRBV4-3 | TGCGCCAGCAGCCAAGAATCAGGAGGGCTGGGTACCGCCGGGGAGCTGTTTTTT | CASSQESGGLGTAGELFF
TRBJ1-5 | 16 | . | few | TRBV21-1 | TGTGCCAGCAGCATGGTCAGGACAAACAGCAATCAGCCCCAGCATTTT | CASSMVRTNSNQPQHF
TRBJ2-2 | 17 | . | . | TRBV5-5 | TGTGCCAGCAGCCTTACTGACACTCACCTTCTCACCGGGGAGCTGTTTTTT | CASSLTDTHLLTGELFF
TRBJ2-2 | 16 | TRBD2 | . | TRBV10-3 | TGTGCCATCAGTGACAAGGGGCTAGCGGTCACCGGGGAGCTGTTTTTT | CAISDKGLAVTGELFF
TRBJ1-3 | 15 | . | . | TRBV6-5 | TGTGCCAGCAGGAGGGGGGATCCCTCTGGAAACACCATATATTTT | CASRRGDPSGNTIYF
TRBJ2-7 | 15 | . | once | TRBV7-2 | TGTGCCAGCAGCCCCAGGGGCGGGAATGGTTACGAGCAGTACTTC | CASSPRGGNGYEQYF
TRBJ1-2 | 15 | . | . | TRBV18 | TGTGCCAGCTCACCGTCGGGGACATTCCTCTATGGCTACACCTTC | CASSPSGTFLYGYTF
TRBJ2-3 | 15 | . | . | TRBV28 | TGTGCCAGCAGTTTCCGACGGTTGAGCACAGATACGCAGTATTTT | CASSFRRLSTDTQYF
TRBJ2-3 | 15 | . | . | TRBV5-1 | TGCGCCAGCAGCTGGGGGGACACAGGCACAGATACGCAGTATTTT | CASSWGDTGTDTQYF
TRBJ2-7 | 15 | TRBD1 | . | TRBV7-3 | TGTGCCAGCAGCGCCATCGGGACAGGGATCGACGAGCAGTACTTC | CASSAIGTGIDEQYF
TRBJ2-4 | 17 | TRBD2 | . | TRBV28 | TGTGCCAGCAGTTTACTTACTAGCGGGGGGGCCAAAAACATTCAGTACTTC | CASSLLTSGGAKNIQYF
TRBJ1-2 | 13 | . | . | TRBV28 | TGTGCCAGCAGTTTATCAGGGAACTATGGCTACACCTTC | CASSLSGNYGYTF
TRBJ2-7 | 14 | . | . | TRBV4-2 | TGTGCCAGCAGCGACCGGACCGAGTCCTACGAGCAGTACTTC | CASSDRTESYEQYF
TRBJ1-3 | 15 | TRBD1 | . | TRBV10-3 | TGTGCCATCAGTGATCCGGACAGGGCTGGAAACACCATATATTTT | CAISDPDRAGNTIYF
TRBJ1-1 | 15 | . | . | TRBV12-5 | TGTGCTAGTGGTTTGGTACGGGGCAAGAACACTGAAGCTTTCTTT | CASGLVRGKNTEAFF
TRBJ2-2 | 14 | TRBD1 | . | TRBV6-4 | TGTGCCAGCAGTGACGGCAGGGGGACGGGGGAGCTGTTTTTT | CASSDGRGTGELFF
TRBJ2-2 | 13 | . | . | TRBV29-1 | TGCAGCGTGGGACACTGGAACACCGGGGAGCTGTTTTTT | CSVGHWNTGELFF
TRBJ2-7 | 12 | . | . | TRBV19 | TGTGCCAGTAGTGGGGACTCCACGGAGCAGTACTTC | CASSGDSTEQYF
TRBJ2-5 | 15 | . | . | TRBV9 | TGTGCCAGCAGCGTAGCCCCACGGGGACAAGAGACCCAGTACTTC | CASSVAPRGQETQYF
TRBJ1-5 | 14 | TRBD1 | . | TRBV2 | TGTGCCAGCAGTGATGACAGGGGGTTAGGGCCCCAGCATTTT | CASSDDRGLGPQHF
TRBJ1-2 | 14 | . | . | TRBV28 | TGTGCCAGCACTCCGGAGGGGGGTCACTATGGCTACACCTTC | CASTPEGGHYGYTF
TRBJ2-1 | 17 | TRBD2 | . | TRBV7-8 | TGTGCCAGCAGCAACCGATCCCCTAGCGGTGCCTACAATGAGCAGTTCTTC | CASSNRSPSGAYNEQFF
TRBJ1-5 | 15 | . | . | TRBV27 | TGTGCCAGCAGTTTATACTCAAGCTACAATCAGCCCCAGCATTTT | CASSLYSSYNQPQHF
TRBJ1-2 | 17 | TRBD1 | . | TRBV5-5 | TGTGCCAGCAGCCCAAGGGGACAGGGGGGCGCCGGGTACGGCTACACCTTC | CASSPRGQGGAGYGYTF
TRBJ1-2 | 11 | . | . | TRBV7-9 | TGTGCCAGCAGGGAGGGCGGCGGCTACACCTTC | CASREGGGYTF
TRBJ1-1 | 15 | . | . | TRBV11-2 | TGTGCCAGCAGCTTAAGAGAGAACATGAACACTGAAGCTTTCTTT | CASSLRENMNTEAFF
TRBJ2-3 | 11 | . | . | TRBV5-8 | TGTGCCAGCAGCTTGACAGATACGCAGTATTTT | CASSLTDTQYF
TRBJ1-1 | 16 | . | . | TRBV28 | TGTGCCAGCAGTTCGGGGGAAACCGGGGTGAACACTGAAGCTTTCTTT | CASSSGETGVNTEAFF
TRBJ2-3 | 15 | . | . | TRBV4-1 | TGCGCCAGCATTCTACAGTTTCCCGGCACAGATACGCAGTATTTT | CASILQFPGTDTQYF
TRBJ2-2 | 13 | . | . | TRBV27 | TGTGCCAGCAGTTTAGGGGGAACCGGGGAGCTGTTTTTT | CASSLGGTGELFF
TRBJ2-2 | 14 | . | . | TRBV19 | TGTGCCAGTAGTACCCGGACAGCTCAGGTGGTGCTGTTTTTT | CASSTRTAQVVLFF
TRBJ2-5 | 17 | . | few | TRBV28 | TGTGCCAGCGGCGGGATGGGACAGCAGGAACTCGGGGAGACCCAGTACTTC | CASGGMGQQELGETQYF
TRBJ2-7 | 16 | . | . | TRBV7-2 | TGTGCCAGCAGCCCGAGAGGAGGCGGGCGCTCCTACGAGCAGTACTTC | CASSPRGGGRSYEQYF
TRBJ2-5 | 13 | . | . | TRBV18 | TGTGCCAGCTCACGACAGCAAGAAGAGACCCAGTACTTC | CASSRQQEETQYF
TRBJ2-7 | 14 | TRBD2 | . | TRBV11-2 | TGTGCCAGCAGCTGGGGGGGGACTTCCTACGAGCAGTACTTC | CASSWGGTSYEQYF
TRBJ1-1 | 14 | TRBD1 | . | TRBV7-2 | TGTGCCAGCAGCCCAGGTGGGACAGGGACTGAAGCTTTCTTT | CASSPGGTGTEAFF
TRBJ1-4 | 14 | . | . | TRBV18 | TGTGCCAGCTCCCGGAGTCCAGGGGATGAAAAACTGTTTTTT | CASSRSPGDEKLFF
TRBJ2-1 | 14 | . | . | TRBV6-6 | TGTGCCAGCATAATGGATCGGGGCTACAATGAGCAGTTCTTC | CASIMDRGYNEQFF
TRBJ2-2 | 14 | . | . | TRBV6-1 | TGTGCCAGCAGTGAAACACCAAACACCGGGGAGCTGTTTTTT | CASSETPNTGELFF
TRBJ2-1 | 13 | . | . | TRBV7-3 | TGTGCCAGCAGCCCCGGACTGGGCAATGAGCAGTTCTTC | CASSPGLGNEQFF
TRBJ1-5 | 13 | . | . | TRBV7-9 | TGTGCCAGCAGCCCCTTGGGGAATCAGCCCCAGCATTTT | CASSPLGNQPQHF
TRBJ2-7 | 14 | . | . | TRBV28 | TGTGCCAGCAGGTGGACCGGGGCCTCCTACGAGCAGTACTTC | CASRWTGASYEQYF